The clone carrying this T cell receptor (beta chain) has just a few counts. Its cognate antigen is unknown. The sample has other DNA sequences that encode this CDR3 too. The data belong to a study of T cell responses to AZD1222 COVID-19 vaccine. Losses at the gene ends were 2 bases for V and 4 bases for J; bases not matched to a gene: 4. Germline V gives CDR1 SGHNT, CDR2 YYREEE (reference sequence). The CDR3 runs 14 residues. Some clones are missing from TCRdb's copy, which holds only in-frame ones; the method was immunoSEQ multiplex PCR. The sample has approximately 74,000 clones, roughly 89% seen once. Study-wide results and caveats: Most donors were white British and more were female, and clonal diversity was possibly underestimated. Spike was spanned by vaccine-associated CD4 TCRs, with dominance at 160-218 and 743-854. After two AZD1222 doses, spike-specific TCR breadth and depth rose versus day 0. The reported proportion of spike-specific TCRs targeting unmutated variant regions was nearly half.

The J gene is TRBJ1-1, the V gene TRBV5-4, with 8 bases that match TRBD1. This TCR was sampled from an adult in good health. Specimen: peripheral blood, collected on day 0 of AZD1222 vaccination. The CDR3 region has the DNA TGTGCCAGCAGCTTAGGACAGGGCTTCACTGAAGCTTTCTTT. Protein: CASSLGQGFTEAFF.